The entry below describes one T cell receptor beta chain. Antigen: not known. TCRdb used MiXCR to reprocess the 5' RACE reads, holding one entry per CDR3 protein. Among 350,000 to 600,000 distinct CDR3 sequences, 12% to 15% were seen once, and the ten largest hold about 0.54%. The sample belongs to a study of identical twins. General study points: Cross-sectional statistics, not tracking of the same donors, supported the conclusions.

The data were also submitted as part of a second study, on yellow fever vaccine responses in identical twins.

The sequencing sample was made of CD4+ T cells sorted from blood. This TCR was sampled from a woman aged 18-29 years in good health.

CDR3 bases: TGCAGCGTTGAGGCGGGGGGCTCGGAGCAGTTCTTC. Translating gives CSVEAGGSEQFF. The chain has TRBV29-1 and TRBJ2-1; TRBD2 matches 8 bases. In germline, CDR1 is SQVTM, CDR2 ANQGSEA. This CDR3 region has 12 residues. V was pared by 3 bases and J by 10 bases, with 5 bases of the junction left unmatched.